This TCR beta chain appears in the sequencing data of a study of blood T cell repertoires in COVID-19. Looking at the study overall: The study drew acute and convalescent COVID-19 samples from the United States, Italy and Spain. Sources were T cells, B-cell-depleted T cells, or PBMCs; the material itself was cDNA or gDNA.

In regard to this clone: Compared with germline, one end of the junction differs, possibly owing to a read error.

Clinical history reported by participants formed the basis on which cohorts were assigned. Under the authors' procedure: Researchers report that nucleated cell counts were estimated from reference gene primer amplification. Assay: immunoSEQ multiplex PCR; the TCRdb copy retains only in-frame clones and omits some. V and J calls and clone size are copied from that table; D and trimming were computed from the DNA. The data show around 250,000 clones, about 88% seen once. Germline CDR1 is SGHRS and CDR2 is YFSETQ. The CDR3 contains 19 residues. Sequenced material: PBMCs or T cells enriched from blood (not recorded which). The chain couples TRBV5-1 to TRBJ1-3, with 8 bases lining up with TRBD1. This TCR was sampled from a man aged 30 to 39 with acute COVID-19. The DNA of the CDR3 is TGTGCCAGCAGCTCATCCGGGACAGGCAAGAAAATTTCTGGAAACACCATATATTTT. Encoded protein: CASSSSGTGKKISGNTIYF.